Detailed here is one T cell receptor (beta chain). CDR3 length equals 13 residues. CDR1 is SGHNT and CDR2 is YYREEE in the germline V gene (reference sequence). V trimming: 6 bases; J trimming: 5 bases; junction bases outside the gene matches: 7. Anyone with autoimmune disease history or systemic immunosuppression was excluded. This record comes from a study of OX40 agonist ivuxolimab in advanced cancers. About the research overall: Six ivuxolimab dose levels, 0.01 to 10 mg/kg, were given intravenously every 2 weeks. Two patients with cutaneous melanoma and one with hepatocellular carcinoma, three in total, showed partial responses.

This table comes from immunoSEQ multiplex PCR, and its TCRdb copy is limited to in-frame clones, with some not included. Here the sample spans about 83,000 clones, roughly 80% being singletons. The J gene is TRBJ1-2, the V gene TRBV5-4; TRBD1 matches at 7 bases. Source: CD4+ or CD8+ T cells sorted from blood, taken in a trial of the OX40 agonist ivuxolimab. The sequence was obtained from an adult with an advanced solid tumor such as melanoma, head and neck, liver or kidney cancer. The chain's CDR3 is CASTRTGIYGYTF. Here the CDR3 DNA reads TGTGCCAGCACCCGGACAGGCATATATGGCTACACCTTC.